This T cell receptor (beta chain) was obtained from a study of control samples from healthy donors and cancer patients. Here immunoSEQ multiplex PCR was the method, and the copy in TCRdb shows in-frame clones only, minus some. This table holds about 130,000 clones, around 90% found once. Germline V gives CDR1 SQVTM, CDR2 ANQGSEA. Trimming took 3 bases from V and 1 from J, leaving 6 bases between them. The CDR3 contains 12 residues. The sequenced sample consisted of blood. This chain uses TRBV29-1 with TRBJ2-5; the D is unclear. The receptor comes from a man aged 18 to 35 in good health. The CDR3 loop reads CSVEAGQETQYF. As DNA, the CDR3 is TGCAGCGTTGAGGCAGGCCAAGAGACCCAGTACTTC.